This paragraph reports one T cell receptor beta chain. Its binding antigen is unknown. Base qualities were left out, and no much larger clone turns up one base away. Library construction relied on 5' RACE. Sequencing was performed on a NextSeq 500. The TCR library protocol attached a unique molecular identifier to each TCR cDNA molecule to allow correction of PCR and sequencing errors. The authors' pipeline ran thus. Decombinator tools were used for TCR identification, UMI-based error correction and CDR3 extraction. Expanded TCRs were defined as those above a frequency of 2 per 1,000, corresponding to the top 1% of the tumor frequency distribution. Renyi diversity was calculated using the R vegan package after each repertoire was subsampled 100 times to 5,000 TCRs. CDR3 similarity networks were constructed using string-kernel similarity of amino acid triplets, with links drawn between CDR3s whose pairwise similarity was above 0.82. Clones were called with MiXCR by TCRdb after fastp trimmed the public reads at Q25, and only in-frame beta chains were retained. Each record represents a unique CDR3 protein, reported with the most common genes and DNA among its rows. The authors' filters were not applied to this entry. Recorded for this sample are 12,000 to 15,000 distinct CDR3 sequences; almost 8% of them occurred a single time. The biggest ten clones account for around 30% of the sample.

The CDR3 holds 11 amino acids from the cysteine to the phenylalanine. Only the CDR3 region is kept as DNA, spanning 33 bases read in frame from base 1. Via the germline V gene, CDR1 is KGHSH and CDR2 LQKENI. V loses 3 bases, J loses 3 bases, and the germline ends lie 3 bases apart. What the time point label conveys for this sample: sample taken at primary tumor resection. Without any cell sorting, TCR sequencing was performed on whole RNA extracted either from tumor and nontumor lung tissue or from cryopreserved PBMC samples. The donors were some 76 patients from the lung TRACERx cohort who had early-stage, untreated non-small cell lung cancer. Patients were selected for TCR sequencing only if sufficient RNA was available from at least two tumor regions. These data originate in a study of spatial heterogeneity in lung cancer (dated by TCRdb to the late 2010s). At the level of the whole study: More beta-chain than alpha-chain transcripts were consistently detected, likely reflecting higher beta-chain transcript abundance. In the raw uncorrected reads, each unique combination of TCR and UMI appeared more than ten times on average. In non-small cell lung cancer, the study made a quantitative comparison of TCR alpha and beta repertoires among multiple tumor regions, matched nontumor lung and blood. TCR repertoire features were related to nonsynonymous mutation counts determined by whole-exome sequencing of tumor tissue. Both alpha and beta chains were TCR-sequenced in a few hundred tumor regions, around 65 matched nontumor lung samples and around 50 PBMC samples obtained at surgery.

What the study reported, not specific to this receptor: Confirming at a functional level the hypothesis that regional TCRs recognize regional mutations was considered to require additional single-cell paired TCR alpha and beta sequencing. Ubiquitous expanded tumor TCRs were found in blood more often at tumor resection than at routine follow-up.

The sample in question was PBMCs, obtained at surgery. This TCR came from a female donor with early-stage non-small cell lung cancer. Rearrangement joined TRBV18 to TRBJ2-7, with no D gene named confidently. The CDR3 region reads CASSPDYEQYF. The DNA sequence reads TGTGCCAGCTCACCGGACTACGAGCAGTACTTC. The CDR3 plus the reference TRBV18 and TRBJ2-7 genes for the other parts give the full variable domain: NAGVMQNPRHLVRRRGQEARLRCSPMKGHSHVYWYRQLPEEGLKFMVYLQKENIIDESGMPKERFSAEFPKEGPSILRIQQVVRGDSAAYFCASSPDYEQYFGPGTRLTVT.